This TCR beta chain was identified in a study of OX40 agonist ivuxolimab in advanced cancers. Study-wide results and limits: The expanded peripheral T cells' antigen specificity was not determined.

As concerns this clone: Antigen specificity is unknown.

The table came from immunoSEQ multiplex PCR; TCRdb's copy has only in-frame clones and leaves some out. The repertoire holds tens of thousands of clones, with about 92% as singletons. The CDR3 length is 13 residues. The germline gives CDR1 LNHNV, CDR2 YYDKDF (reference sequence). V was trimmed by 6 bases and J by 4 bases, leaving 12 bases between them. This sample comprised CD4+ or CD8+ T cells sorted from blood, obtained in a trial of the OX40 agonist ivuxolimab. This clonotype was obtained from an adult with an advanced solid tumor such as melanoma, head and neck, liver or kidney cancer. V and J are TRBV15 and TRBJ1-2; D might be TRBD1 (6 bases). DNA of the CDR3: TGTGCCACCAGGCGGGGGGGCAGCTATGGCTACACCTTC. Its translation is CATRRGGSYGYTF.